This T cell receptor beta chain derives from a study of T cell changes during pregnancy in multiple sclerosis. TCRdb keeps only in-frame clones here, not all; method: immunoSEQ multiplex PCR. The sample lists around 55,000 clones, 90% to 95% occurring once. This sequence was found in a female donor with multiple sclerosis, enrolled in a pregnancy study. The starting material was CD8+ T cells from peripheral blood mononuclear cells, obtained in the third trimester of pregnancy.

DNA of the CDR3: TGCGCCAGCAGCCAAGATGAGGGACAGGAGTACAATGAGCAGTTCTTC. Its translation is CASSQDEGQEYNEQFF. The V call is TRBV4-3, the J call TRBJ2-1; 8 nucleotides align to TRBD1. V gave up 0 bases and J gave up 4 bases; unmatched junction bases: 5. Germline values: CDR1 LGHNA, CDR2 YSLEER. CDR3 length equals 16 residues.